This is a list of T cell receptor beta chains from one sample in a study of blood T cell repertoires in COVID-19. Only in-frame clones appear in the TCRdb table, and some are missing; sequencing was by immunoSEQ multiplex PCR. The repertoire holds some 330,000 clones, with roughly 90% as singletons. The source material was PBMCs or T cells enriched from blood (not recorded which). These receptors were obtained from a woman between 25 and 40 years old who had recovered from COVID-19. CDR3s include the opening cysteine and the closing phenylalanine or tryptophan. A D gene is named only where the DNA matches it firmly. For some rows the clone size is stated as once, few or many, or as a class when expanded; others skip it.

V gene	J gene	clone size	CDR3 length	D gene	CDR3 protein	CDR3 DNA
TRBV28	TRBJ1-6	-	15	-	CASSLRDTGNSPLHF	TGTGCCAGCAGTTTAAGGGACACGGGTAATTCACCCCTCCACTTT
TRBV6-1	TRBJ2-3	-	18	-	CASSESLYGVGATDTQYF	TGTGCCAGCAGTGAAAGTTTATACGGGGTAGGCGCCACAGATACGCAGTATTTT
TRBV4-3	TRBJ1-1	-	18	-	CASSQDWSGSTANTEAFF	TGCGCCAGCAGCCAAGATTGGTCCGGATCCACAGCTAACACTGAAGCTTTCTTT
TRBV2	TRBJ1-3	-	13	-	CASSGTPGNTIYF	TGTGCCAGCAGTGGAACTCCTGGAAACACCATATATTTT
TRBV14	TRBJ2-7	-	14	-	CASSQRDTFYEQYF	TGTGCCAGCAGCCAACGGGACACCTTCTACGAGCAGTACTTC
TRBV5-4	TRBJ2-2	once	15	TRBD2	CASSGVAGGAGELFF	TGTGCCAGCAGCGGAGTAGCGGGGGGTGCCGGGGAGCTGTTTTTT
TRBV4-1	TRBJ1-4	-	17	-	CASSQDVRGTVNEKLFF	TGCGCCAGCAGCCAAGATGTGCGCGGGACGGTAAATGAAAAACTGTTTTTT
TRBV6-1	TRBJ2-1	-	15	-	CASSEGPSSYNEQFF	TGTGCCAGCAGTGAGGGGCCGAGCTCCTACAATGAGCAGTTCTTC
TRBV30	TRBJ1-1	-	13	-	CAWSGAGGTEAFF	TGTGCCTGGAGTGGAGCAGGTGGCACTGAAGCTTTCTTT
TRBV11-3	TRBJ1-1	-	14	-	CASSLDGRNTEAFF	TGTGCCAGCAGCTTAGATGGGCGAAACACTGAAGCTTTCTTT
TRBV5-1	TRBJ2-2	-	14	TRBD2	CASGLAGESAELFF	TGCGCCAGCGGACTAGCGGGAGAGAGTGCGGAGCTGTTTTTT
TRBV20-1	TRBJ2-1	-	14	-	CSASSILRGNEQFF	TGCAGTGCTAGTTCGATTCTTCGGGGGAATGAGCAGTTCTTC
TRBV28	TRBJ1-2	-	13	-	CASSASGRNGYTF	TGTGCCAGCAGCGCTTCAGGGAGGAATGGCTACACCTTC
TRBV6-1	TRBJ1-6	-	15	TRBD1	CASSRDRVYNSPLHF	TGTGCCAGCAGCCGGGACAGGGTCTATAATTCACCCCTCCACTTT
TRBV4-2	TRBJ1-1	-	14	-	CASSQVARDTEAFF	TGTGCCAGCAGCCAAGTAGCCAGGGACACTGAAGCTTTCTTT
TRBV5-1	TRBJ2-2	-	13	-	CASNRGGTGELFF	TGCGCCAGCAACAGGGGAGGCACCGGGGAGCTGTTTTTT
TRBV4-2	TRBJ1-2	-	14	-	CASSQRRGNYGYTF	TGTGCCAGCAGCCAACGCAGGGGTAACTATGGCTACACCTTC
TRBV7-9	TRBJ1-2	-	14	-	CASSLDAVNYGYTF	TGTGCCAGCAGCTTAGATGCAGTGAACTATGGCTACACCTTC
TRBV27	TRBJ2-6	once	15	-	CASSLGGTGANVLTF	TGTGCCAGCAGTCTAGGGGGAACTGGGGCCAACGTCCTGACTTTC
TRBV28	TRBJ1-1	-	12	-	CAHNRAGTEAFF	TGTGCCCATAACCGGGCGGGTACTGAAGCTTTCTTT
TRBV29-1	TRBJ2-7	-	14	TRBD1	CSVEFQDRGNEQYF	TGCAGCGTTGAATTCCAGGACAGGGGTAACGAGCAGTACTTC
TRBV7-3	TRBJ1-1	few	13	-	CASSTRQNTEAFF	TGTGCCAGCAGCACCAGACAGAACACTGAAGCTTTCTTT
TRBV5-1	TRBJ1-1	-	14	-	CASSFSGWGTEAFF	TGCGCCAGCAGCTTTTCGGGATGGGGAACTGAAGCTTTCTTT
TRBV28	TRBJ1-5	-	15	-	CASTRIVRAPQPQHF	TGTGCCAGCACCCGGATAGTGAGGGCGCCCCAGCCCCAGCATTTT
TRBV7-2	TRBJ2-4	-	16	-	CASSPGYQIAKNIQYF	TGTGCCAGCAGCCCAGGGTATCAGATAGCCAAAAACATTCAGTACTTC
TRBV4-1	TRBJ1-5	-	15	-	CASSPSDRGNQPQHF	TGCGCCAGCAGCCCTAGTGACCGAGGCAATCAGCCCCAGCATTTT
TRBV7-9	TRBJ2-6	-	15	-	CATPPGLSGANVLTF	TGTGCCACCCCTCCCGGACTCTCCGGGGCCAACGTCCTGACTTTC
TRBV18	TRBJ2-3	-	13	-	CASSPGLSDTQYF	TGTGCCAGCTCACCAGGCCTGTCAGATACGCAGTATTTT
TRBV5-1	TRBJ1-2	-	14	-	CASSSNPELNGYTF	TGCGCCAGCAGCTCTAATCCGGAGCTCAACGGCTACACCTTC
TRBV28	TRBJ1-4	-	14	TRBD1	CASSPQGAREKLFF	TGTGCCAGCAGTCCACAGGGGGCAAGAGAAAAACTGTTTTTT
TRBV9	TRBJ1-1	-	16	-	CASSVVGSTMNTEAFF	TGTGCCAGCAGCGTAGTCGGCAGTACTATGAACACTGAAGCTTTCTTT
TRBV5-4	TRBJ2-2	-	14	TRBD1	CASSSGDRVGELFF	TGTGCCAGCAGCTCGGGCGACAGGGTCGGGGAGCTGTTTTTT
TRBV5-4	TRBJ1-4	-	13	-	CASSQGLNEKLFF	TGTGCCAGCAGCCAAGGACTCAATGAAAAACTGTTTTTT
TRBV2	TRBJ1-6	-	14	TRBD1	CASTRTGNNSPLHF	TGTGCCAGCACCCGGACAGGAAACAATTCACCCCTCCACTTT
TRBV7-3	TRBJ2-1	-	15	TRBD1	CASSLNNGQGNEQFF	TGTGCCAGCAGCCTAAATAATGGACAGGGTAATGAGCAGTTCTTC
TRBV6-5	TRBJ2-7	-	13	TRBD2	CASSTGGVGEQYF	TGTGCCAGCAGTACTGGGGGGGTAGGAGAGCAGTACTTC
TRBV2	TRBJ1-6	-	16	TRBD1	CASSPDRGFRNSPLHF	TGTGCCAGCAGCCCCGACAGGGGATTTCGGAATTCACCCCTCCACTTT
TRBV18	TRBJ1-2	few	13	TRBD1	CASSEDRLYGYTF	TGTGCCAGCTCAGAGGACAGGCTCTATGGCTACACCTTC